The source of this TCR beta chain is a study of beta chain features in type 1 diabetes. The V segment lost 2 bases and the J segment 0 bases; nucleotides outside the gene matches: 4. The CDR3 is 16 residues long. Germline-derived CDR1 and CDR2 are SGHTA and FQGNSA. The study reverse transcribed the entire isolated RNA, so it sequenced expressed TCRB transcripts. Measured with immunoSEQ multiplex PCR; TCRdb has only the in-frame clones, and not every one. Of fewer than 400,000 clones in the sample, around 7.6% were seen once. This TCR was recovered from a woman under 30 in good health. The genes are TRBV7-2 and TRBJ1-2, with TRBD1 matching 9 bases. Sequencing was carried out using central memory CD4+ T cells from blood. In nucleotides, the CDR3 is TGTGCCAGCAGCTTAAGGGACAGGGCAGCTAACTATGGCTACACCTTC. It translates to CASSLRDRAANYGYTF.